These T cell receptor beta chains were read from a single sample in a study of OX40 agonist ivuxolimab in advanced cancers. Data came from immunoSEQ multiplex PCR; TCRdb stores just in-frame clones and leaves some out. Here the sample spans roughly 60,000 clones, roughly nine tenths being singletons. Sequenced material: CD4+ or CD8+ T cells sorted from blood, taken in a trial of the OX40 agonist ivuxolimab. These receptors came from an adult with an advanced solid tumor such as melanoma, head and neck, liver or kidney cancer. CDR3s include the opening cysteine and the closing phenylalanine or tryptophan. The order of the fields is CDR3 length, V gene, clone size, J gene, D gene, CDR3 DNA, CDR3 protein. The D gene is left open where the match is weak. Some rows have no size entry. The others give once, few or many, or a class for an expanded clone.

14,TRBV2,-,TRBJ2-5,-,TGTGCCAGCAGGGAGGGGCTCATCAAAGAGACCCAGTACTTC,CASREGLIKETQYF
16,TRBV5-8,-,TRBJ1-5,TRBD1,TGTGCCAGCAGCGCGGACAGGGTCGGGACGAATCAGCCCCAGCATTTT,CASSADRVGTNQPQHF
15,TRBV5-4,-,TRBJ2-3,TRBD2,TGTGCCAGCAGCGAACTAGCGGGAGTAACAGATACGCAGTATTTT,CASSELAGVTDTQYF
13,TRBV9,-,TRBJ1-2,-,TGTGCCAGCAGCCCGGGGCTTAACTATGGCTACACCTTC,CASSPGLNYGYTF
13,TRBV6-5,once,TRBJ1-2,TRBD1,TGTGCCAGCAGTTGGGGACAGGGGGATGGCTACACCTTC,CASSWGQGDGYTF
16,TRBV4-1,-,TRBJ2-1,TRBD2,TGCGCCAGCAGCCAAGCCCTAGGCGGGAGGGCCGTTGAGCAGTTCTTC,CASSQALGGRAVEQFF
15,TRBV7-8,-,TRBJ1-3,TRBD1,TGTGCCAGCAGCCGGACAGGGGGCAGTGGAAACACCATATATTTT,CASSRTGGSGNTIYF
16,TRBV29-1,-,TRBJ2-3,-,TGCAGCGTTGGTTTTAGGGCCAGGGGAAACACAGATACGCAGTATTTT,CSVGFRARGNTDTQYF
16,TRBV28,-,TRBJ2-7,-,TGTGCCAGCAGTTCCTATCGTTACGGCAAAAGCTACGAGCAGTACTTC,CASSSYRYGKSYEQYF
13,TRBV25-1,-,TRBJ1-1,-,TGTGCCAGCAGTGAGTCGTCTCGGCCTGAAGCTTTCTTT,CASSESSRPEAFF
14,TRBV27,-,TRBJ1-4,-,TGTGCCAGCAGAACGCGGCGAACGGGGGAAAAACTGTTTTTT,CASRTRRTGEKLFF
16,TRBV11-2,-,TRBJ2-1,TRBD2,TGTGCCAGCAGCCCCACCAGCGGGAGCTCCTACAATGAGCAGTTCTTC,CASSPTSGSSYNEQFF
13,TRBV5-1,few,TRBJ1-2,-,TGCGCCAGCAGCTTGCGGCAGGGCTATGGCTACACCTTC,CASSLRQGYGYTF
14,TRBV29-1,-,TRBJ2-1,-,TGCAGCGTTGAGACCGGAGAATTTAGGAATGAGCAGTTCTTC,CSVETGEFRNEQFF
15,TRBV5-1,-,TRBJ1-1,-,TGCGCCAGCAGCTTGTCGACGTTCCCATATGCTGAAGCTTTCTTT,CASSLSTFPYAEAFF
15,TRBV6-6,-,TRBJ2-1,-,TGTGCCAGCAGTTCCACTGACCGAGTTAGCAATGAGCAGTTCTTC,CASSSTDRVSNEQFF
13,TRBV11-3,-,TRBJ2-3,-,TGTGCCAGCAGCTTGGGCCCCGAATATACGCAGTATTTT,CASSLGPEYTQYF
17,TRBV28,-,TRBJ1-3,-,TGTGCCAGCAGTTTTGGGGGAGTTGGGAGCTCTGGAAACACCATATATTTT,CASSFGGVGSSGNTIYF
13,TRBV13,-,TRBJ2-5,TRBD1,TGTGCCAGCAGCTTGGACAGGGAAGAGACCCAGTACTTC,CASSLDREETQYF
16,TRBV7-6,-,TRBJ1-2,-,TGTGCCAGCAGCTTCTCCCCCGGAGTTTCTAACTATGGCTACACCTTC,CASSFSPGVSNYGYTF
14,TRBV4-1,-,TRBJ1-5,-,TGCGCCAGCAGCCAAGTCAAGGGTCCTCAGCCCCAGCATTTT,CASSQVKGPQPQHF
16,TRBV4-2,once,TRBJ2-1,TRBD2,TGTGCCAGCAGCCAAGAGAGGTCTAGCGGTGGAAATGAGCAGTTCTTC,CASSQERSSGGNEQFF
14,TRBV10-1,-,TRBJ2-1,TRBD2,TGCGCCAGCAGTGTGGGACTAGCGAGAAATGAGCAGTTCTTC,CASSVGLARNEQFF
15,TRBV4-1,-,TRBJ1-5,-,TGCGCCAGCAGCCAAGATTCTGGGGCAGGCGACCCCCAGCATTTT,CASSQDSGAGDPQHF
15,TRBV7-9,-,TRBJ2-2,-,TGTGCCAGCAGCCCAGAGGGGGGGCACACCGGGGAGCTGTTTTTT,CASSPEGGHTGELFF
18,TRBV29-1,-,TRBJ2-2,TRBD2,TGCAGCGTTGTGGGTAGCGGGAGGACTCGAGAGAGGAACGGGGAGCTGTTTTTT,CSVVGSGRTRERNGELFF
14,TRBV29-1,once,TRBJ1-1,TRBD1,TGCAGCGACCTTCCTGGACAGGGCCACACTGAAGCTTTCTTT,CSDLPGQGHTEAFF
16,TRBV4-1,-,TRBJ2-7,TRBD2,TGCGCCAGCAGCCAAGAGGGGATAGCGGGGGCCTACGAGCAGTACTTC,CASSQEGIAGAYEQYF